One T cell receptor beta chain is described in this entry. This clonotype has only a few counts. Its antigen specificity is not known. Per-base quality was not reported, and no clone a single base away is much larger than it. V ends up 0 bases short and J 11 bases short, with an unmatched junction base count of 6. Counted from cysteine to phenylalanine, this CDR3 has 12 amino acids. Only the CDR3 DNA stays, 36 bases, in frame from base 1. The germline V gene (reference sequence) gives CDR1 as DFQATT and CDR2 as SNEGSKA. These data are taken from a study of T-cell memory formation after mild COVID-19 (dated by TCRdb to the early 2020s). Concerning the study at large: Most TCR sequence clusters were specific to one of the two donors. Longitudinal TCRalpha and TCRbeta repertoire sequencing tracked T-cell clones expanding and contracting after mild COVID-19 in a couple of donors. The cohort was made up of two young adult volunteers, one female and one male, who were previously healthy.

Sequencing took place on an Illumina NovaSeq 6000. cDNA libraries for TCRalpha and TCRbeta were prepared by 5'RACE using constant-segment primers, with sample barcodes and unique molecular identifiers added. RNA was extracted from every sample with Trizol reagent. Libraries were amplified in two PCR steps, with a second sample barcode and Illumina TruSeq adapters added in the second step. Sequencing of libraries was performed on an Illumina NovaSeq with 2 x 150 bp paired-end reads. The study's own analysis went as follows. Reads were demultiplexed and collapsed into UMI-guided consensus sequences with migec v1.2.7. Using mixcr v2.1.11, UMI consensuses were aligned to TRA and TRB V and J templates and then assembled into clonotypes. Expanded or contracted clonotypes were those called significant by both edgeR and NoisET, with noise models trained on biological replicates. For edgeR calls, the thresholds were a false discovery rate-adjusted p below 0.01 and a log2 fold-change of 1. As an exploratory analysis of dynamics, PCA with hierarchical clustering was applied to max-normalized trajectories of the 1000 most abundant clonotypes. Each responding clone was given a CD4 or CD8 phenotype based on the CD4+ and CD8+ repertoires, which had been sequenced separately. TCRdb trimmed the raw reads at Q25, called clones with MiXCR and kept productive beta chains. Merged by CDR3 protein, the rows form single entries marked with the most common genes and DNA. V and J calls and clone size were set by TCRdb, not the authors. This sample has under 300,000 distinct CDR3 sequences in its table, and 8% to 9% of those were observed once. Roughly 23% of the sample goes to the ten largest clones.

Study-wide findings and limitations: Only a couple of mild cases were covered in the study, and larger cohorts including severe cases with pre-infection samples were considered necessary. Balanced CD4/CD8 phenotypes were observed for clones contracting from day 15 to 85, whereas a bias towards CD4+ was observed for a second wave of clones expanding from day 15 to 37. Some responding clones were detected in pre-infection memory, which suggested that pre-existing cross-reactive memory T cells had joined the SARS-CoV-2 response. Contracting CD4+ clones were found mainly in CM and EM memory subsets, while CD8+ clones were enriched in EMRA. SARS-CoV-2 specificity was not confirmed for the second-wave clones peaking on day 37.

PBMCs were isolated by Ficoll-Paque density gradient centrifugation. This sequence originates from a young man who had mild COVID-19 (a few samples of this study predate the infection). The sample titles of this study are shuffled in the database, so cell type and time point are left out; the donor was told from shared clones. This chain joins TRBV20-1 to TRBJ1-1; 7 bases in between match TRBD1. The sample consisted of PBMCs or a T cell subset sorted from them (not recorded which). The DNA sequence reads TGCAGTGCTAGAGACCAGGGGGTGTGGGCTTTCTTT. Its amino acids are CSARDQGVWAFF.